One and the same sample provided the 22 T cell receptor beta chains below, sequenced in a study of blood T cell repertoires in COVID-19 (TCRdb year 2020). Library generation was performed with the immunoSEQ multiplex PCR assay. TCRdb took over this immuneACCESS table, retaining in-frame rearrangements with V and J assigned. Such tables are incomplete; in checked studies, under half of the missing clones stem from an unresolved V gene, and the remainder is unexplained. Counted in this sample were some 98,000 clones; 80% of them appeared once. The ten largest clonotypes hold 15% to 20% of the sample. Sequencing was performed on peripheral blood. The receptors shown here come from a human donor in a cohort sampled during active COVID-19.

In this sample, this clone turned up once. This chain uses TRBV18 with TRBJ2-7, with 10 bases lining up with TRBD2. The CDR3 is 15 residues long. With 6 bases clipped from V and 0 bases from J, the junction kept 5 bases outside the gene matches. The germline gives CDR1 KGHSH, CDR2 LQKENI. CDR3 loop: CASSLSGRSSYEQYF. CDR3 in DNA: TGTGCCAGCTCCCTTAGCGGGAGGAGCTCCTACGAGCAGTACTTC. Full variable domain (remainder filled in from reference TRBV18 and TRBJ2-7): NAGVMQNPRHLVRRRGQEARLRCSPMKGHSHVYWYRQLPEEGLKFMVYLQKENIIDESGMPKERFSAEFPKEGPSILRIQQVVRGDSAAYFCASSLSGRSSYEQYFGPGTRLTVT.

The V gene is TRBV5-1, the J gene TRBJ1-1; 9 bases are a match to TRBD1. The CDR3 length is 14 residues. Germline CDR1 SGHRS, CDR2 YFSETQ. With 5 bases clipped from V and 3 bases from J, the junction kept 5 bases outside the gene matches. In nucleotides, the CDR3 is TGCGCCAGCAGGGGGGGACAGGGTGACACTGAAGCTTTCTTT. Protein: CASRGGQGDTEAFF.

This chain connects TRBV10-2 to TRBJ1-1; D uncertain. From germline, CDR1 is WSHSY and CDR2 SAAADI. Trimming shortened V by 6 bases and J by 4 bases, and 18 bases separated the two germline ends. The CDR3 loop spans 15 amino acids. The CDR3 sequence: CASSARMADGTEAFF. CDR3 nucleotide sequence: TGCGCCAGCAGCGCAAGGATGGCGGATGGCACTGAAGCTTTCTTT.

The rearrangement links TRBV7-2 to TRBJ2-6, with D perhaps TRBD1 (5 bases). Per the germline V gene, CDR1 is SGHTA and CDR2 is FQGNSA. Trimming shortened V by 1 base and J by 4 bases, and 11 bases separated the two germline ends. The CDR3 covers 16 residues. CDR3: CASSLVGAFGANVLTF. The CDR3 DNA is TGTGCCAGCAGCTTAGTTGGGGCGTTCGGGGCCAACGTCCTGACTTTC.

The rearrangement joins TRBV5-5 to TRBJ2-7, with TRBD1 identical over 8 bases. The trim removed 0 bases at V and 7 bases at J, leaving 12 bases unmatched. Germline CDR1 and CDR2: SGHKS and YYEKEE (reference sequence). This CDR3 contains 16 residues. As DNA, the CDR3 is TGTGCCAGCAGCTTGGGGGGGACAGGACCGACAAATGAGCAGTACTTC. This sequence encodes CASSLGGTGPTNEQYF. The full variable domain, completed using reference TRBV5-5 and TRBJ2-7, is DAGVTQSPTHLIKTRGQQVTLRCSPISGHKSVSWYQQVLGQGPQFIFQYYEKEERGRGNFPDRFSARQFPNYSSELNVNALLLGDSALYLCASSLGGTGPTNEQYFGPGTRLTVT.

This clone was observed a few times. V gene TRBV5-6 combines with J gene TRBJ1-1; 7 nucleotides line up with TRBD1. The trim removed 4 bases at V and 1 base at J, leaving 7 bases unmatched. Germline assignment: CDR1 SGHDT and CDR2 YYEEEE. CDR3 size: 15 residues. The CDR3 is CASSGTVLGNTEAFF. As DNA, the CDR3 is TGTGCCAGCAGCGGGACAGTTTTGGGGAACACTGAAGCTTTCTTT.

The chain links TRBV5-5 to TRBJ1-4; possibly TRBD1 for D (5 bases). This CDR3 has 15 amino acids. Per germline, CDR1 SGHKS and CDR2 YYEKEE (reference sequence). Between the trimmed V and J ends, which lost 0 bases and 6 bases, there was a span of 12 bases. The DNA of the CDR3 is TGTGCCAGCAGCTTGGCCAGGGAGGGGTATGAAAAACTGTTTTTT. Its translation is CASSLAREGYEKLFF.

This chain joins TRBV5-1 and TRBJ2-2, with TRBD2 identical over 10 bases. CDR1 and CDR2 (germline): SGHRS, YFSETQ. Unmatched junction bases numbered 11, after V lost 4 bases and J lost 8 bases. This CDR3 contains 16 residues. CDR3 DNA: TGCGCCAGCAGCCCGGATCCCACTAGCGGGATAGGGGAGCTGTTTTTT. Its protein is CASSPDPTSGIGELFF. Looking up the rest from reference TRBV5-1 and TRBJ2-2 gives the full variable domain: KAGVTQTPRYLIKTRGQQVTLSCSPISGHRSVSWYQQTPGQGLQFLFEYFSETQRNKGNFPGRFSGRQFSNSRSEMNVSTLELGDSALYLCASSPDPTSGIGELFFGEGSRLTVL.

The rearrangement links TRBV7-9 to TRBJ2-3; D perhaps matches TRBD2 (5 bases). Germline V gene sequence: CDR1 SEHNR, CDR2 FQNEAQ (reference sequence). With 6 bases removed from V and 0 bases from J, the gap between germline ends came to 10 bases. This CDR3 has 14 residues. In DNA form, the CDR3 reads TGTGCCAGCAGACTAGACGGTAGCACAGATACGCAGTATTTT. It yields the protein CASRLDGSTDTQYF.

The rearrangement uses TRBV28 and TRBJ2-3, with 10 bases lining up with TRBD2. The CDR3 has 16 amino acids. With 5 bases clipped from V and 2 bases from J, the junction kept 7 bases outside the gene matches. Germline V gene sequence: CDR1 MDHEN, CDR2 SYDVKM. DNA of the CDR3: TGTGCCAGCAGTCTCGGGCTAGCGGGAGTCACAGATACGCAGTATTTT. It translates to CASSLGLAGVTDTQYF.

The chain employs TRBV10-1 and TRBJ1-6, with D possibly matching TRBD1 (6 bases). V lost 6 bases to trimming and J lost 8 bases, with 11 bases between them. Germline-derived CDR1 and CDR2 are WNHNN and SYGVQD (reference sequence). The CDR3 contains 13 residues. CDR3 protein: CASREDSYSPLHF. CDR3 coding DNA: TGCGCCAGCAGAGAGGACAGCTATTCACCCCTCCACTTT.

The chain links TRBV5-4 to TRBJ1-1; 10 nucleotides agree with TRBD1. There are 16 residues in the CDR3. V lost 1 base and J lost 10; bases outside the gene matches: 13. CDR1 and CDR2 from the germline V gene are SGHNT and YYREEE (reference sequence). The CDR3 sequence is CASSLRVRQGAARAFF. In DNA, the CDR3 is TGTGCCAGCAGCTTGAGGGTTCGACAGGGGGCGGCAAGAGCTTTCTTT.

The chain links TRBV28 to TRBJ2-7; 9 bases are shared with TRBD1. Germline V gene sequence: CDR1 MDHEN, CDR2 SYDVKM. The CDR3 runs 15 residues. V was clipped by 5 bases and J by 1 base; unmatched bases: 6. For the CDR3, the DNA is TGTGCCAGCAGTGGAAAGGGACAGGGATCCTACGAGCAGTACTTC. Translated, it gives CASSGKGQGSYEQYF. The full variable domain, completed using reference TRBV28 and TRBJ2-7, is DVKVTQSSRYLVKRTGEKVFLECVQDMDHENMFWYRQDPGLGLRLIYFSYDVKMKEKGDIPEGYSVSREKKERFSLILESASTNQTSMYLCASSGKGQGSYEQYFGPGTRLTVT.

The V gene is TRBV2, the J gene TRBJ1-3; the D gene is possibly TRBD1 (6 bases). Deletions cut 8 bases from V and 2 bases from J, with 16 bases between. This CDR3 spans 15 amino acids. In germline, CDR1 is SNHLY, CDR2 FYNNEI. This CDR3 is CASGHRDPPGNTIYF. CDR3 bases: TGTGCCAGCGGTCACAGGGACCCCCCTGGAAACACCATATATTTT.

The rearrangement links TRBV21-1 to TRBJ2-7; TRBD1, as called in the table, went unchecked against the DNA. TRBV21-1 is a recognized pseudogene. The CDR3 spans 13 residues. DNA of the CDR3: TGTGCCAGCCAGGGGGCGGGCTCCTACGAGCAGTACTTC. Amino acid sequence: CASQGAGSYEQYF.

The rearrangement uses TRBV6-5 and TRBJ2-1; 8 bases match TRBD2. Germline values: CDR1 MNHEY, CDR2 SVGAGI. The CDR3 is 15 residues long. Trimming at V came to 11 bases and at J to 3 bases, leaving 12 bases not matched to a gene. The CDR3 DNA is TGTGCCGTTAGAGCTGGCGGGAGGCACTACAATGAGCAGTTCTTC. This sequence encodes CAVRAGGRHYNEQFF.

The CDR3 here is CASGGGRANEQYF. The CDR3 coding sequence is TGTGCCAGCGGCGGCGGGAGGGCCAACGAGCAGTACTTC. The chain is built from TRBV13 and TRBJ2-7; 9 bases fit TRBD2. The CDR3 consists of 13 residues. Germline V gene data show CDR1 as PRHDT and CDR2 as FYEKMQ (reference sequence). The trim removed 8 bases at V and 5 bases at J, leaving 7 bases unmatched.

This chain joins TRBV2 and TRBJ1-1; D is possibly TRBD1 (6 bases). This CDR3 is built from 15 residues. CDR1 and CDR2 (germline): SNHLY, FYNNEI. V lost 5 bases and J lost 0, with 13 bases in between. The CDR3 DNA follows: TGTGCCAGCAGTCCTTATAACAGGGTGAACACTGAAGCTTTCTTT. This codes for CASSPYNRVNTEAFF.

The chain combines TRBV10-3 with TRBJ1-5; no firm D call. V dropped 0 bases and J dropped 4 bases, with 4 bases sitting between them. Germline CDR1 is ENHRY and CDR2 is SYGVKD. This CDR3 is built from 13 residues. CDR3 sequence: CAISESTNQPQHF. CDR3 DNA sequence: TGTGCCATCAGTGAGTCGACTAATCAGCCCCAGCATTTT.

This clone occurred a few times. The V call is TRBV13, the J call TRBJ1-1; D unclear. Germline V gene lookup returns CDR1 PRHDT and CDR2 FYEKMQ (reference sequence). V lost 2 bases, J lost 0 bases, and 4 bases lay in between. This CDR3 region has 13 residues. DNA for the CDR3: TGTGCCAGCAGCTTACAATTGAACACTGAAGCTTTCTTT. It is translated as CASSLQLNTEAFF.

The chain recombines TRBV28 with TRBJ1-2; no definite D call. V was pared by 3 bases and J by 7 bases, with 9 bases between. The CDR3 spans 12 residues. Per germline, CDR1 MDHEN and CDR2 SYDVKM. In DNA form, the CDR3 reads TGTGCCAGCAGTTTCACGATCGGTGGCTACACCTTC. Residues: CASSFTIGGYTF.

This chain joins TRBV30 and TRBJ1-2; maybe TRBD1 (5 bases). V was cut by 2 bases and J by 7 bases, with 11 bases left in between. The CDR3 runs to 12 residues. CDR1 is GTSNPN, CDR2 SVGIG, per germline (reference sequence). The CDR3 nucleotides are TGTGCCTGGAGTCCCCCGGGGGGTGGCTACACCTTC. As protein: CAWSPPGGGYTF.